Below, 31 T cell receptor beta chains from the same sample are listed, as sequenced in a study of cytomegalovirus exposure and HLA in healthy donors. The primer mix had 60 Vbeta and 13 Jbeta primers. Here immunoSEQ multiplex PCR was the method, and the copy in TCRdb shows in-frame clones only, minus some. The table shows roughly 180,000 clones, with 9.5% occurring only once. The specimen was PBMCs. The source of these receptors is a woman aged 25 to 39 in good health and CMV-seropositive.

This clone was picked up a small number of times. The V and J genes are TRBV6-1 and TRBJ1-2; TRBD1 agrees at 10 bases. J was trimmed by 6 bases and V by 5 bases; bases with no gene match: 6. Per germline, CDR1 MNHNS and CDR2 SASEGT. The CDR3 extends over 14 amino acids. CDR3 region: CASSTRDRGNGYTF. The CDR3 DNA is TGTGCCAGCAGTACCCGGGACAGGGGAAATGGCTACACCTTC.

With regard to this clone: This same CDR3 is encoded by further DNA sequences in the sample. The gene calls are TRBV7-2 and TRBJ2-2; the D gene is possibly TRBD2 (5 bases). The CDR3 sequence is 15 residues long. V was trimmed by 6 bases and J by 7 bases, leaving 18 bases between them. Germline-derived CDR1 and CDR2 are SGHTA and FQGNSA. The CDR3 spells CASRRTLGLSGELFF. The CDR3 DNA is TGTGCCAGCAGGCGGACTTTGGGATTAAGCGGGGAGCTGTTTTTT. The entire variable domain, with the rest obtained from reference TRBV7-2 and TRBJ2-2, is as follows: GAGVSQSPSNKVTEKGKDVELRCDPISGHTALYWYRQSLGQGLEFLIYFQGNSAPDKSGLPSDRFSAERTGGSVSTLTIQRTQQEDSAVYLCASRRTLGLSGELFFGEGSRLTVL.

This clone was detected a few times. The rearrangement links TRBV10-3 to TRBJ2-7, with 7 positions matching TRBD1. This CDR3 has 12 residues. Germline values: CDR1 ENHRY, CDR2 SYGVKD. The trim removed 6 bases at V and 5 bases at J, leaving 4 bases unmatched. The CDR3 DNA reads as TGTGCCATCAGGGAGACAGGGAACGAGCAGTACTTC. Its translation: CAIRETGNEQYF.

This clone was counted between two and nine times. This chain uses TRBV29-1 with TRBJ2-5; 7 nucleotides match TRBD2. Germline assignment: CDR1 SQVTM and CDR2 ANQGSEA. The CDR3 runs 14 residues. V was clipped by 4 bases and J by 2 bases; unmatched bases: 7. The CDR3 here is CSVALAVPQETQYF. The CDR3 bases are TGCAGCGTTGCTCTAGCGGTTCCACAAGAGACCCAGTACTTC.

The sample holds a few counts of this clone. The chain joins TRBV29-1 to TRBJ2-7; unclear D gene. Germline V gene sequence: CDR1 SQVTM, CDR2 ANQGSEA. The CDR3 consists of 13 residues. V was clipped by 4 bases and J by 3 bases, with 13 bases between them. The DNA of the CDR3 is TGCAGCGTTGTTCTGGTACAGTTCTACGAGCAGTACTTC. It translates to CSVVLVQFYEQYF.

The gene calls are TRBV6-5 and TRBJ2-5; no definite D call. V was cut by 3 bases and J by 5 bases, with 10 bases left in between. This CDR3 has 13 amino acids. Per germline, CDR1 MNHEY and CDR2 SVGAGI. CDR3 loop: CASSYMEKETQYF. Here the CDR3 DNA reads TGTGCCAGCAGTTATATGGAGAAGGAGACCCAGTACTTC.

Worth noting for this clone: This sample also contains other DNA sequences that code for the same CDR3. The chain recombines TRBV5-1 with TRBJ2-1; D possibly corresponds to TRBD2 (5 bases). CDR1 is SGHRS and CDR2 is YFSETQ in the germline V gene. CDR3 length equals 15 residues. The V gene lost 0 bases and the J gene lost 0 bases, with 7 bases spanning the gap. The CDR3 coding sequence is TGCGCCAGCAGCTTGGGAGGGAGCTCCTACAATGAGCAGTTCTTC. This encodes CASSLGGSSYNEQFF.

The chain combines TRBV11-2 with TRBJ2-1, with 9 bases identical to TRBD1. Germline CDR1 and CDR2: SGHAT and FQNNGV. This CDR3 region has 15 residues. V shed 4 bases, J shed 0 bases, and the junction held 1 base outside the gene matches. The CDR3 sequence is CASSSTGGSYNEQFF. The CDR3 bases are TGTGCCAGCAGCTCGACAGGGGGCTCCTACAATGAGCAGTTCTTC.

This clone was recorded a few times. The chain carries TRBV7-9 and TRBJ2-7; D gene unclear. The germline CDR1 and CDR2 sequences are SEHNR and FQNEAQ (reference sequence). This CDR3 is built from 14 residues. With 9 bases removed from V and 1 base from J, the gap between germline ends came to 16 bases. CDR3 DNA sequence: TGTGCCAGTACCCCATCCCAGGTTTCCTACGAGCAGTACTTC. Its protein is CASTPSQVSYEQYF.

The rearrangement links TRBV6-1 to TRBJ1-6, with 8 nucleotides matching TRBD1. The germline V gene encodes CDR1 MNHNS and CDR2 SASEGT. The CDR3 sequence is 15 residues long. Trimming took 1 base from V and 8 from J; bases not matched to a gene: 4. DNA for the CDR3: TGTGCCAGCAGTGAAGAGGACAGGGAGTATTCACCCCTCCACTTT. Residues: CASSEEDREYSPLHF.

V and J are TRBV9 and TRBJ2-1; 8 bases are shared with TRBD2. There are 15 residues in the CDR3. CDR1 is SGDLS, CDR2 YYNGEE, per germline. J was trimmed by 6 bases and V by 0 bases; bases with no gene match: 5. DNA for the CDR3: TGTGCCAGCAGCGTAGATGGCGGGACTAGCAATGAGCAGTTCTTC. This translates into CASSVDGGTSNEQFF.

The sample holds a few counts of this clone. CDR3 sequence: CASSLRDFYNEQFF. The CDR3, as DNA: TGTGCCAGCAGCTTACGGGACTTTTACAATGAGCAGTTCTTC. The genes are TRBV7-9 and TRBJ2-1; D possibly corresponds to TRBD2 (6 bases). The CDR3 covers 14 residues. Germline CDR1 SEHNR, CDR2 FQNEAQ (reference sequence). Trimming removed 2 bases from V and 4 bases from J, with 9 bases in between.

The rearrangement links TRBV10-2 to TRBJ2-7; 10 bases are a match to TRBD1. This CDR3 is built from 18 residues. CDR1 and CDR2 (germline): WSHSY, SAAADI. The V gene end was trimmed by 3 bases and the J gene end by 1 base; junction bases not matched to a gene: 12. CDR3 sequence reads: CASSDPGQGPTLSYEQYF. The CDR3 coding sequence is TGCGCCAGCAGTGATCCGGGACAGGGGCCGACGTTATCCTACGAGCAGTACTTC.

This clone has only a few counts. The rearrangement uses TRBV9 and TRBJ2-1; tentatively, D is TRBD2 (7 bases). This CDR3 is 20 amino acids long. Trimming took off 1 base at V and 2 bases at J, with 25 bases between the two ends. The germline CDR1 and CDR2 sequences are SGDLS and YYNGEE. CDR3 residues: CASSVRVLRGGGEAYNEQFF. The CDR3 region has the DNA TGTGCCAGCAGCGTACGAGTGCTGAGGGGGGGTGGGGAGGCCTACAATGAGCAGTTCTTC.

The genes are TRBV10-2 and TRBJ2-1; possible D gene TRBD1, 5 bases. CDR3 length: 15 amino acids. Germline V gene data show CDR1 as WSHSY and CDR2 as SAAADI. V was pared by 2 bases and J by 1 base, with 9 bases between. The chain's CDR3 is CASSEPRVSYNEQFF. The DNA of the CDR3 is TGCGCCAGCAGTGAGCCCAGGGTTTCCTACAATGAGCAGTTCTTC.

The chain joins TRBV5-1 to TRBJ1-5; TRBD1 matches at 7 bases. This CDR3 is 15 amino acids long. V was clipped by 4 bases and J by 7 bases; unmatched bases: 11. Germline V gives CDR1 SGHRS, CDR2 YFSETQ. The CDR3: CASSPNTGAWQPQHF. CDR3 nucleotides: TGCGCCAGCAGCCCAAACACAGGGGCCTGGCAGCCCCAGCATTTT.

V is TRBV11-3 and J is TRBJ2-3; 8 bases align to TRBD2. J gave up 14 bases and V 6 bases, and 13 bases lay outside the gene matches. The CDR3 consists of 13 residues. Germline V gives CDR1 SGHNT, CDR2 YENEEA. This CDR3 is CASRSPTSGGWYF. In nucleotides, the CDR3 is TGTGCCAGCAGGTCTCCTACTAGCGGCGGTTGGTATTTT.

The chain carries TRBV19 and TRBJ1-2, with 7 bases matching TRBD1. After removal of 3 bases from V and 2 bases from J, the junction contained 12 bases not matched to a gene. This CDR3 comprises 17 residues. CDR1 is LNHDA, CDR2 SQIVND, per germline (reference sequence). The CDR3 region has the DNA TGTGCCAGTAGTATGGACACCTCGGACAGGCCAAACTATGGCTACACCTTC. Residues: CASSMDTSDRPNYGYTF.

This clone was counted only a few times. The chain employs TRBV2 and TRBJ2-6, with 7 bases lining up with TRBD2. Trimming removed 11 bases from V and 1 base from J; junction bases left unmatched: 11. In germline, CDR1 is SNHLY, CDR2 FYNNEI. This CDR3 contains 16 residues. CDR3 region: CAVPAGTISGANVLTF. The CDR3 nucleotides are TGTGCCGTACCAGCGGGAACAATTTCTGGGGCCAACGTCCTGACTTTC.

This clone has just a few counts. CDR3 sequence: CASSLGQTNQPQHF. As DNA, the CDR3 is TGTGCCAGCAGCTTAGGACAGACCAATCAGCCCCAGCATTTT. The J gene is TRBJ1-5, the V gene TRBV11-2, with D possibly matching TRBD1 (5 bases). The germline V gene encodes CDR1 SGHAT and CDR2 FQNNGV. The CDR3 is 14 residues long. V was clipped by 1 base and J by 3 bases, with 7 bases between them.

This clone appeared a few times. The rearrangement joins TRBV5-1 to TRBJ1-4; D remains unclear. The CDR3 consists of 14 residues. Trimming shortened V by 0 bases and J by 8 bases, and 11 bases separated the two germline ends. CDR1 SGHRS and CDR2 YFSETQ come from the germline V gene. The chain's CDR3 is CASSLEPTGEKLFF. CDR3 DNA sequence: TGCGCCAGCAGCTTGGAACCGACGGGGGAAAAACTGTTTTTT.

The CDR3 DNA sequence: TGTGCCAGCAGCTTAGCCCCGCAGGGGGTTTTCTTT. This sequence encodes CASSLAPQGVFF. The chain uses TRBV7-9 and TRBJ1-1; 7 nucleotides agree with TRBD1. The CDR3 covers 12 residues. Germline trimming cut 0 bases from V and 13 bases from J; bases unmatched to any gene: 5. In germline, CDR1 is SEHNR, CDR2 FQNEAQ (reference sequence). The full variable domain, with the rest looked up from reference TRBV7-9 and TRBJ1-1, is DTGVSQNPRHKITKRGQNVTFRCDPISEHNRLYWYRQTLGQGPEFLTYFQNEAQLEKSRLLSDRFSAERPKGSFSTLEIQRTEQGDSAMYLCASSLAPQGVFFGQGTRLTVV.

This clone was detected a few times. The chain recombines TRBV27 with TRBJ2-3; 7 bases fit TRBD1. Germline V gene data show CDR1 as MNHEY and CDR2 as SMNVEV (reference sequence). CDR3 length: 16 amino acids. Trimming took 4 bases from V and 2 from J; bases not matched to a gene: 9. CDR3 bases: TGTGCCAGCAGTTCGATACAGGGGTTTTACACAGATACGCAGTATTTT. Its translation is CASSSIQGFYTDTQYF.

The J gene is TRBJ1-2, the V gene TRBV6-5; D might be TRBD1 (5 bases). V was trimmed by 2 bases and J by 7 bases, leaving 11 bases between them. The CDR3 consists of 13 residues. Looked up from germline, CDR1 is MNHEY and CDR2 is SVGAGI. This CDR3 reads CASSYARGSGYTF. In DNA form, the CDR3 reads TGTGCCAGCAGTTACGCTAGGGGAAGTGGCTACACCTTC.

V and J are TRBV5-4 and TRBJ2-7; the match to TRBD2 covers 9 bases. CDR3 size: 15 residues. The V segment lost 3 bases and the J segment 7 bases; nucleotides outside the gene matches: 11. The V gene's germline CDR1 is SGHNT and CDR2 YYREEE (reference sequence). CDR3: CASSSKTSGTIEQYF. In nucleotides, the CDR3 is TGTGCCAGCAGCTCAAAGACTAGCGGTACTATAGAGCAGTACTTC.

The CDR3 nucleotides read TGTGCCAGCAGTTTAGGTAGCGGCCCCTACAATGAGCAGTTCTTC. This sequence encodes CASSLGSGPYNEQFF. The V call is TRBV27, the J call TRBJ2-1; the D gene is possibly TRBD2 (6 bases). Trimming took off 2 bases at V and 2 bases at J, with 10 bases between the two ends. CDR1 and CDR2 (germline): MNHEY, SMNVEV (reference sequence). This CDR3 has 15 residues.

This clone turned up a few times. The chain joins TRBV5-6 to TRBJ2-7, with TRBD2 matching 7 bases. The CDR3 consists of 14 residues. Losses at the gene ends were 3 bases for V and 1 base for J; bases not matched to a gene: 4. Germline assignment: CDR1 SGHDT and CDR2 YYEEEE. DNA of the CDR3: TGTGCCAGCAGCTCTGGGGGGGTATCCTACGAGCAGTACTTC. Amino acid sequence: CASSSGGVSYEQYF.

J is TRBJ2-1 and V is TRBV6-6; weak D call: TRBD1 (7 bases). Germline assignment: CDR1 MNHNY and CDR2 SVGAGI (reference sequence). The CDR3 has 14 amino acids. Trimming left V 5 bases short and J 8 bases short, with 16 bases between. CDR3 in DNA: TGTGCCAGCAGTCCCCGACAGGGAGGCGATGAGCAGTTCTTC. Translation: CASSPRQGGDEQFF.

The rearrangement joins TRBV4-1 to TRBJ2-1; the match to TRBD2 covers 9 bases. The germline V gene has CDR1 MGHRA and CDR2 YSYEKL. The CDR3 covers 16 residues. V lost 4 bases, J lost 3 bases, and 7 bases stayed unmatched. The CDR3 region has the DNA TGCGCCAGCAGCCCGGTAGCGGGAGACTTCTACAATGAGCAGTTCTTC. Translating it yields CASSPVAGDFYNEQFF.

The CDR3 loop is CASSLAPGQTYNEQFF. The CDR3 DNA reads as TGCGCCAGCAGCTTGGCCCCCGGACAGACTTACAATGAGCAGTTCTTC. The V and J genes are TRBV5-1 and TRBJ2-1, with D possibly matching TRBD1 (6 bases). From germline, CDR1 is SGHRS and CDR2 YFSETQ. Trimming cost V 0 bases and J 4 bases, with 14 bases left between them. The CDR3 has 16 residues.

V gene TRBV27 combines with J gene TRBJ2-7, with unresolved D. The V end was cut by 7 bases, the J end by 3 bases, with 16 bases between. The germline gives CDR1 MNHEY, CDR2 SMNVEV (reference sequence). The CDR3 is 14 residues long. CDR3 region: CASKVTWSYYEQYF. The CDR3 bases are TGTGCCAGCAAAGTTACCTGGAGCTACTACGAGCAGTACTTC.